Only a few counts were recorded for the clone carrying this T cell receptor beta chain. Its antigen is not identified. Naive CD8 cells lacked CD45RO and underwent positive selection for CCR7, leaving out terminally differentiated effector memory CD45RA+ cells. This sample is drawn from a study of shared clonotypes between healthy human individuals. Study-wide background: There were three CD4 naive, three CD4 memory, two CD8 naive and one CD8 memory plates per donor.

Study outcomes and limitations: Blood alone was sampled, and tissue repertoires likely differ. Relative to their counterparts shared across all four donors, non-shared clonotypes exhibited diminished generation probabilities. Naive subsets tended to show greater estimated richness than memory subsets.

This CDR3 region has 13 residues. V gave up 2 bases and J gave up 7 bases, with 11 bases separating them. In germline, CDR1 is MDHEN, CDR2 SYDVKM. The assay was immunoSEQ multiplex PCR, and TCRdb's table has in-frame clones only and misses some. Found here are over 2,000,000 clones, just under 95% of them singletons; the top ten hold about 1.7%. Sample: naive CD8+ T cells from PBMCs. The rearrangement links TRBV28 to TRBJ1-1; no clear D. The sequence derives from a man aged 18 to 29 in good health. Some clones in this sample may be carry-over from other donors' samples. CDR3 in amino acids: CASSLLGTLEAFF. The CDR3 bases are TGTGCCAGCAGTTTACTCGGTACCCTTGAAGCTTTCTTT.